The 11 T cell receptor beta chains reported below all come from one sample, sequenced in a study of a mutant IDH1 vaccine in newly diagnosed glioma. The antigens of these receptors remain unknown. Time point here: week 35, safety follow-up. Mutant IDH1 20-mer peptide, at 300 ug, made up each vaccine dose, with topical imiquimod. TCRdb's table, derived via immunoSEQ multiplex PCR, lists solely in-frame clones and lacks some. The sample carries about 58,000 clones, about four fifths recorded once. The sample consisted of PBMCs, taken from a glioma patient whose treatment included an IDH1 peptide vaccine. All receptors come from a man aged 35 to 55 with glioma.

Here the CDR3 reads CASSSPPQRTDTQYF. In nucleotides, the CDR3 is TGTGCCAGCAGCTCCCCACCCCAGCGCACAGATACGCAGTATTTT. The chain links TRBV5-6 to TRBJ2-3, with D unresolved. CDR3 length equals 15 residues. Germline lookup yields CDR1 SGHDT and CDR2 YYEEEE. The germline V and J ends were trimmed by 3 bases and 1 base, with 12 bases remaining between them.

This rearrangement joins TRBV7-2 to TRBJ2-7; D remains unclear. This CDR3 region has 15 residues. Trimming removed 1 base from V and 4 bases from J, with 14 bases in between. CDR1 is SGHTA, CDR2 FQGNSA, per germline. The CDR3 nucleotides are TGTGCCAGCAGCTTAGGCGCCCCGGAACTTTACGAGCAGTACTTC. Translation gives CASSLGAPELYEQYF.

The CDR3 loop reads CATGGASGGQETQYF. CDR3 nucleotide sequence: TGTGCCACTGGGGGAGCTAGCGGGGGTCAAGAGACCCAGTACTTC. The genes are TRBV15 and TRBJ2-5, with TRBD2 matching over 10 bases. After removal of 9 bases from V and 2 bases from J, the junction contained 9 bases not matched to a gene. Germline loops: CDR1 LNHNV, CDR2 YYDKDF (reference sequence). The length of the CDR3 is 15 residues.

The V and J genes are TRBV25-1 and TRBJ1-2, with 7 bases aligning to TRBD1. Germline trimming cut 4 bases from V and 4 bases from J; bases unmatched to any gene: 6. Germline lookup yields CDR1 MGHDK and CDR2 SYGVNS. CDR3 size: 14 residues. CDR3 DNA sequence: TGTGCCAGCAGTGTAACAGGGGACGGCTATGGCTACACCTTC. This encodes CASSVTGDGYGYTF.

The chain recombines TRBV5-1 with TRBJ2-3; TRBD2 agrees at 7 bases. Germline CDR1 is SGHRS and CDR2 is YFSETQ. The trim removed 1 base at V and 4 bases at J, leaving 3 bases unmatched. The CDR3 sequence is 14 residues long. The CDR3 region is CASSLPAGPDTQYF. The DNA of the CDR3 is TGCGCCAGCAGCTTGCCAGCGGGGCCAGATACGCAGTATTTT.

In DNA, the CDR3 is TGTGCCAGCAGCTTTGTGGACAGCTACGAGCAGTACTTC. This translates into CASSFVDSYEQYF. V and J are TRBV7-2 and TRBJ2-7; TRBD1 might be the D (6 bases). Germline lookup yields CDR1 SGHTA and CDR2 FQGNSA. V lost 3 bases to trimming and J lost 3 bases, with 9 bases between them. This CDR3 has 13 residues.

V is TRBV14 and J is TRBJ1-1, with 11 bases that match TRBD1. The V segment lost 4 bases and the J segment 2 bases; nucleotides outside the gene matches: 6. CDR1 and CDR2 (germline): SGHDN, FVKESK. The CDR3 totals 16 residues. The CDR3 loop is CASSPWTGGLNTEAFF. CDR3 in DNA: TGTGCCAGCAGCCCTTGGACAGGGGGCTTAAACACTGAAGCTTTCTTT.

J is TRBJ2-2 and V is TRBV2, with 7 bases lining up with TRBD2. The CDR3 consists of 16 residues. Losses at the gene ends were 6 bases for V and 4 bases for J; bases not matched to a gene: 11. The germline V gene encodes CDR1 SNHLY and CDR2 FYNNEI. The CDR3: CASRLTSATSTGELFF. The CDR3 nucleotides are TGTGCCAGCAGGCTAACTAGCGCCACCTCCACCGGGGAGCTGTTTTTT.

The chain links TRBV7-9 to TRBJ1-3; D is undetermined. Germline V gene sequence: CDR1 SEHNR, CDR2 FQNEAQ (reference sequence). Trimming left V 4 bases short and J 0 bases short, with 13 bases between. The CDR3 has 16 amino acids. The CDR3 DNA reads TGTGCCAGCAGCTCCCGACCGAGGCCCTCTGGAAACACCATATATTTT. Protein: CASSSRPRPSGNTIYF. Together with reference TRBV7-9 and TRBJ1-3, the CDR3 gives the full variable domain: DTGVSQNPRHKITKRGQNVTFRCDPISEHNRLYWYRQTLGQGPEFLTYFQNEAQLEKSRLLSDRFSAERPKGSFSTLEIQRTEQGDSAMYLCASSSRPRPSGNTIYFGEGSWLTVV.

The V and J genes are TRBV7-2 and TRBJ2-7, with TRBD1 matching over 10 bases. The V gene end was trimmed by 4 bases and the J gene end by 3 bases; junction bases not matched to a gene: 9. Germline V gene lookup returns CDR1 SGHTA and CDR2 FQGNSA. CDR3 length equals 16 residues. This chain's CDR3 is CASSSFRTGGVYEQYF. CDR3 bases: TGTGCCAGCAGCTCATTTCGGACAGGGGGAGTCTACGAGCAGTACTTC.

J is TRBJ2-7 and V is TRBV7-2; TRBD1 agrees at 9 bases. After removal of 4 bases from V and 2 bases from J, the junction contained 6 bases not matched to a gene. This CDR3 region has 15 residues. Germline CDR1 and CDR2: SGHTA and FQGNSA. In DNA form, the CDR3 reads TGTGCCAGCAGCTCCATACAGGGGGCCCCCTACGAGCAGTACTTC. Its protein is CASSSIQGAPYEQYF.